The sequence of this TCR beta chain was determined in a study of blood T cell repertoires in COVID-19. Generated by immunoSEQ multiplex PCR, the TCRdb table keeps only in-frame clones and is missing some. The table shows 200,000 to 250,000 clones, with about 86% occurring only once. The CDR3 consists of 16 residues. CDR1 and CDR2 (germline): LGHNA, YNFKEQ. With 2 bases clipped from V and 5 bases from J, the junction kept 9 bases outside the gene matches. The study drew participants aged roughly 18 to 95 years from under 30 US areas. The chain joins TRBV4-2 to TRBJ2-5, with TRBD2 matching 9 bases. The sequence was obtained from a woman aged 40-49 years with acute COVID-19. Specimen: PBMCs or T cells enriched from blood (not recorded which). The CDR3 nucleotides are TGTGCCAGCAGCCAAATTATAGCGGGAGTTTGGGAGACCCAGTACTTC. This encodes CASSQIIAGVWETQYF.